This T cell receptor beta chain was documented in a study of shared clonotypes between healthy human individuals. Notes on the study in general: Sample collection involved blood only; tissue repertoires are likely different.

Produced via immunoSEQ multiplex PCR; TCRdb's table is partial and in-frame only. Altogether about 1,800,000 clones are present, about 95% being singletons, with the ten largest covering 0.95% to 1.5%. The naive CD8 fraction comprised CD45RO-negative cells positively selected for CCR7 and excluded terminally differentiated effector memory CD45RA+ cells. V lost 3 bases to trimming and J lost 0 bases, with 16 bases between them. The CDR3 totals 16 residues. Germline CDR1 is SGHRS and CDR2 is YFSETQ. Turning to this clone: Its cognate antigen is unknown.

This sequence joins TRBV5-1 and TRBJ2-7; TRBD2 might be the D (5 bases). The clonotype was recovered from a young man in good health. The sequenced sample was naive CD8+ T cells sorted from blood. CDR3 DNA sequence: TGCGCCAGCAGCTCGATATTGGACTCCTACTCCTACGAGCAGTACTTC. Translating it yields CASSSILDSYSYEQYF.